These 2 T cell receptor beta chains came from one sample sequenced in a study of identical twins. TCRdb recomputed calls from the 5' RACE reads with MiXCR, one row per CDR3 protein. The sample carries over 200,000 distinct CDR3 sequences, around 9.6% recorded once. The sample comprised memory (CD45RO+) T cells sorted from blood. The receptors derive from a woman aged 18-29 years in good health.

The chain uses TRBV11-2 and TRBJ2-7, with TRBD2 identical over 7 bases. V lost 3 bases and J lost 2; bases outside the gene matches: 7. The CDR3 covers 15 residues. The V gene's germline CDR1 is SGHAT and CDR2 FQNNGV. The CDR3, as DNA: TGTGCCAGCAGCTTTACTAGCGCGACTACCTACGAGCAGTACTTC. Residues: CASSFTSATTYEQYF.

This clonotype was detected many times. The rearrangement joins TRBV10-3 to TRBJ2-5; the match to TRBD2 covers 13 bases. The ends lost 10 bases at V and 1 base at J; junction bases unmatched: 3. The CDR3 is 14 amino acids. Germline CDR1 ENHRY, CDR2 SYGVKD. CDR3 residues: CATRTSGSQETQYF. The CDR3 bases are TGTGCCACCCGGACTAGCGGGAGCCAAGAGACCCAGTACTTC.